This T cell receptor (beta chain) is drawn from a study of blood T cell repertoires in COVID-19. The overall study: Spain, Italy and the United States supplied samples that represented acute and convalescent COVID-19. The cDNA or gDNA used as material had been derived from T cells, B-cell-depleted T cells, or PBMCs.

V was clipped by 7 bases and J by 2 bases, with 11 bases between them. CDR3 length: 14 residues. Germline V gene lookup returns CDR1 SEHNR and CDR2 FQNEAQ (reference sequence). Enrollment of patients from Seattle took place during active infection, with longitudinal follow-up. This table comes from immunoSEQ multiplex PCR, and its TCRdb copy is limited to in-frame clones, with some not included. Of hundreds of thousands of clones listed, roughly 87% are singletons. The clonotype was recovered from a man younger than 30 with COVID-19, enrolled during active disease. The genes are TRBV7-9 and TRBJ1-4, with D maybe TRBD1 (5 bases). The source material was peripheral blood. The chain's CDR3 is CASTLKGTNEKLFF. CDR3 DNA sequence: TGTGCCAGCACCCTAAAGGGGACTAATGAAAAACTGTTTTTT.